This T cell receptor beta chain was recovered during a study of tumor-infiltrating lymphocytes in primary liver carcinoma. Study summary: The study included patients who were men and women aged 30 to 69 years.

Note on this clonotype: Its matching antigen is unknown.

The V end was cut by 1 base, the J end by 4 bases, with 12 bases between. Germline V gene lookup returns CDR1 SGHRS and CDR2 YFSETQ. The CDR3 is 15 residues long. A constant-region primer primed TCR beta cDNA synthesis from about 550 ng of total RNA. ARM-PCR, slightly modified, supplied the TCR beta libraries through three nested multiplex PCR rounds. Amplification in the first two PCR rounds was performed using TRBV1-TRBV30 forward primers and a C-beta reverse primer for roughly 9 cycles each. TCRdb called the multiplex PCR reads again in MiXCR, with one record for every CDR3 protein. The table lists approximately 330,000 distinct CDR3 sequences, less than 70% of them singletons, with about 6.1% in the top ten. Study outcomes and limitations: Tumors had a top-250-clone fraction that was significantly higher than blood (p = 0.039).

For blood RNA, unsorted whole blood served as the source, and germline DNA was extracted too. Before any surgery took place, four milliliters of peripheral blood were collected. This rearrangement joins TRBV5-1 to TRBJ2-1, with D maybe TRBD2 (5 bases). This receptor was identified in a man aged 40-49 years with primary liver carcinoma and hepatitis B virus infection. The sequenced sample was peripheral blood. CDR3 region: CASSLRTVQYNEQFF. The CDR3 bases are TGCGCCAGCAGCTTGAGGACTGTTCAATACAATGAGCAGTTCTTC.